This T cell receptor (beta chain) was sequenced during a study of neoadjuvant nivolumab and ipilimumab in lung cancer. With 5 bases clipped from V and 2 bases from J, the junction kept 7 bases outside the gene matches. CDR1 is SGHAT, CDR2 FQNNGV, per germline. The CDR3 runs 16 residues. The protocol was immunoSEQ multiplex PCR, while the TCRdb copy is restricted to in-frame clones and leaves out a portion. The sample gives 10,000 to 15,000 clones, around 70% of which show up once; around 27% is in the top ten. Comments on this clone: As yet, its antigen is unknown.

Study-wide findings and caveats: Only a single major-pathologic-response sample was available for clonality analysis. Only two of four nivolumab-treated tumors gained richness and clonality by surgery. TCR sequencing covered a small number of samples. TCR richness and clonality were higher in tumors than adjacent uninvolved lung.

This chain connects TRBV11-2 to TRBJ2-1; 9 nucleotides line up with TRBD1. The receptor's source is an adult with non-small cell lung cancer. The input for sequencing was peripheral blood, taken after neoadjuvant nivolumab, alone or with ipilimumab, at or shortly before surgery. This chain's CDR3 is CASSPLGTGTYNEQFF. The CDR3 DNA reads TGTGCCAGCAGCCCCCTCGGGACAGGGACCTACAATGAGCAGTTCTTC.